The present T cell receptor (beta chain) was sequenced within a study of control samples from healthy donors and cancer patients (dated by TCRdb to 2019 to 2021). Notes on this clone: Its antigen remains undetermined. No base qualities exist here, and no much larger clone lies one base off it.

Trimming takes 7 bases from V and 3 bases from J, and the germline ends sit 16 bases apart. For CDR1 and CDR2, the germline V gene (reference sequence) lists LNHDA and SQIVND. The CDR3 has 15 amino acids, counting the end cysteine and phenylalanine. Of the read, only the CDR3 DNA is kept; its 45 bases are in frame from base 1. The library was built by means of the immunoSEQ multiplex PCR assay. Entries here come from immuneACCESS through TCRdb and include only in-frame sequences with V and J called. Some clones fail to appear in such tables; in the studies checked, an unresolved V gene covers under half of the shortfall, and the cause of the remainder is unknown. This sample holds roughly 150,000 clones; under 95% were observed only once. In total, the top ten clones hold 5.8% of the sample.

The chain employs TRBV19 and TRBJ1-5; TRBD1 is a possible D gene, resting on 5 matching bases. What was sequenced was blood. This receptor was identified in a man younger than 35 in good health. The CDR3 region has the sequence CASTQWGEANQPQHF. The nucleotide sequence is given as TGTGCCAGTACCCAATGGGGGGAGGCCAATCAGCCCCAGCATTTT.